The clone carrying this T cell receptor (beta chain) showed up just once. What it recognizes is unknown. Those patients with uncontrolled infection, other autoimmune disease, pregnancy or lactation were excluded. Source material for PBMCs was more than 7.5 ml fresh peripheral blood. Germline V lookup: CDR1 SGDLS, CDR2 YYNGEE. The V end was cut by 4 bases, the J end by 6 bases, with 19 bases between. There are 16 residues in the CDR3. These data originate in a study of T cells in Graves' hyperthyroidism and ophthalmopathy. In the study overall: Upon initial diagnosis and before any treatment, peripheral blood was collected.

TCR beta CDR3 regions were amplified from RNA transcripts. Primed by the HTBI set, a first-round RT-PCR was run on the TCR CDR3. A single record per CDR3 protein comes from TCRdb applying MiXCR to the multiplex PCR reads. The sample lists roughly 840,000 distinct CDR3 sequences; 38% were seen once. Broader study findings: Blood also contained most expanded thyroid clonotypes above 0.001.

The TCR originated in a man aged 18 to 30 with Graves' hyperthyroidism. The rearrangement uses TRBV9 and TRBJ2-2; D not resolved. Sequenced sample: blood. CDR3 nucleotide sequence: TGTGCCAGCAGCCAAGAGATGGTAATGGTTTCCGGGGAGCTGTTTTTT. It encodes CASSQEMVMVSGELFF.